This is a list of T cell receptor beta chains from one sample in a study of blood T cell repertoires in COVID-19. Assay used: immunoSEQ multiplex PCR; TCRdb lists only in-frame clones, some missing. The data contain approximately 130,000 clones, roughly four fifths of them singletons. The sequenced material came from PBMCs or T cells enriched from blood (not recorded which). All receptors come from a man aged 25-45 years who had recovered from COVID-19. Both conserved end residues are part of each CDR3. D genes are given only for firm matches. Some rows mark clone size as missing; the rest say once, few, many or name a class of expanded clone.

v_call: TRBV9; clone_size: .; d_call: .; j_call: TRBJ2-2; cdr3_aa: CASSANLGLRGTGELFF; cdr3_nt: TGTGCCAGCAGCGCTAACCTGGGACTTCGCGGGACCGGGGAGCTGTTTTTT
v_call: TRBV5-1; clone_size: .; d_call: TRBD1; j_call: TRBJ1-1; cdr3_aa: CASSPGQGSTEAFF; cdr3_nt: TGCGCCAGCAGCCCAGGACAGGGAAGCACTGAAGCTTTCTTT
v_call: TRBV7-9; clone_size: once; d_call: TRBD1; j_call: TRBJ2-7; cdr3_aa: CASSPGQGTNEQYF; cdr3_nt: TGTGCCAGCAGCCCGGGACAGGGGACAAACGAGCAGTACTTC
v_call: TRBV12-3/TRBV12-4; clone_size: .; d_call: .; j_call: TRBJ1-4; cdr3_aa: CASSPTAGEKLFF; cdr3_nt: TGTGCCAGCAGTCCCACGGCAGGTGAAAAACTGTTTTTT
v_call: TRBV7-9; clone_size: .; d_call: .; j_call: TRBJ2-1; cdr3_aa: CASSSLGGYNEQFF; cdr3_nt: TGTGCCAGCAGCTCCCTCGGCGGGTACAATGAGCAGTTCTTC
v_call: TRBV30; clone_size: .; d_call: TRBD2; j_call: TRBJ2-1; cdr3_aa: CAWTITSGSRNEQFF; cdr3_nt: TGTGCCTGGACTATTACTAGCGGGAGTCGAAATGAGCAGTTCTTC
v_call: TRBV28; clone_size: .; d_call: TRBD1; j_call: TRBJ2-1; cdr3_aa: CASSSRGTGVSFRTWEQFF; cdr3_nt: TGTGCCAGCAGTTCAAGAGGGACAGGGGTTTCTTTCCGGACATGGGAGCAGTTCTTC
v_call: TRBV5-1; clone_size: .; d_call: TRBD1; j_call: TRBJ1-2; cdr3_aa: CASSSGQNYGYTF; cdr3_nt: TGCGCCAGCAGCTCGGGACAGAATTATGGCTACACCTTC
v_call: TRBV9; clone_size: .; d_call: TRBD1; j_call: TRBJ1-1; cdr3_aa: CASSVTTGGTEAFF; cdr3_nt: TGTGCCAGCAGCGTAACCACAGGGGGCACTGAAGCTTTCTTT
v_call: TRBV2; clone_size: .; d_call: .; j_call: TRBJ1-1; cdr3_aa: CASSELGTEAFF; cdr3_nt: TGTGCCAGCAGTGAACTCGGTACTGAAGCTTTCTTT
v_call: TRBV11-1; clone_size: .; d_call: .; j_call: TRBJ2-1; cdr3_aa: CASSLEGGGEQFF; cdr3_nt: TGTGCCAGCAGCTTAGAGGGAGGGGGTGAGCAGTTCTTC
v_call: TRBV19; clone_size: .; d_call: TRBD1; j_call: TRBJ1-1; cdr3_aa: CASSIIRGEDTEAFF; cdr3_nt: TGTGCCAGTAGTATTATCAGGGGGGAGGACACTGAAGCTTTCTTT
v_call: TRBV5-6; clone_size: .; d_call: TRBD1; j_call: TRBJ1-5; cdr3_aa: CASSVGTGGNQPQHF; cdr3_nt: TGTGCCAGCAGCGTAGGGACAGGGGGCAATCAGCCCCAGCATTTT
v_call: TRBV9; clone_size: few; d_call: .; j_call: TRBJ1-6; cdr3_aa: CASSVGGNQRESPLHF; cdr3_nt: TGTGCCAGCAGCGTAGGAGGCAACCAAAGGGAGTCACCCCTCCACTTT
v_call: TRBV6-6; clone_size: few; d_call: .; j_call: TRBJ2-7; cdr3_aa: CASSSGQGGIYEQYF; cdr3_nt: TGTGCCAGCAGTTCTGGACAGGGAGGGATTTACGAGCAGTACTTC
v_call: TRBV5-1; clone_size: .; d_call: .; j_call: TRBJ1-3; cdr3_aa: CASSSIEGASGNTIYF; cdr3_nt: TGCGCCAGCAGCTCCATAGAAGGAGCCTCTGGAAACACCATATATTTT
v_call: TRBV21-1; clone_size: .; d_call: .; j_call: TRBJ1-2; cdr3_aa: CASSKTKTDIPANYGYTF; cdr3_nt: TGTGCCAGCAGCAAAACAAAAACAGATATACCGGCTAACTATGGCTACACCTTC
v_call: TRBV4-1; clone_size: .; d_call: TRBD2; j_call: TRBJ2-1; cdr3_aa: CASSQDSSGRVTKQFF; cdr3_nt: TGCGCCAGCAGCCAAGACTCTAGCGGGAGGGTTACTAAGCAGTTCTTC
v_call: TRBV6-2/TRBV6-3; clone_size: .; d_call: .; j_call: TRBJ2-1; cdr3_aa: CASSYFDEQFF; cdr3_nt: TGTGCCAGCAGTTACTTCGATGAGCAGTTCTTC
v_call: TRBV18; clone_size: .; d_call: .; j_call: TRBJ2-2; cdr3_aa: CASLMTGTGELFF; cdr3_nt: TGTGCCAGCTTAATGACAGGCACCGGGGAGCTGTTTTTT
v_call: TRBV5-1; clone_size: .; d_call: .; j_call: TRBJ1-2; cdr3_aa: CASSLNLASPSYGYTF; cdr3_nt: TGCGCCAGCAGCTTGAACCTGGCATCCCCCAGCTATGGCTACACCTTC
v_call: TRBV7-9; clone_size: few; d_call: .; j_call: TRBJ1-1; cdr3_aa: CASSLVTGPNTEAFF; cdr3_nt: TGTGCCAGCAGCTTAGTAACAGGGCCGAACACTGAAGCTTTCTTT
v_call: TRBV13; clone_size: .; d_call: TRBD1; j_call: TRBJ1-5; cdr3_aa: CASSLGTGNQPQHF; cdr3_nt: TGTGCCAGCAGCCTCGGGACAGGTAATCAGCCCCAGCATTTT